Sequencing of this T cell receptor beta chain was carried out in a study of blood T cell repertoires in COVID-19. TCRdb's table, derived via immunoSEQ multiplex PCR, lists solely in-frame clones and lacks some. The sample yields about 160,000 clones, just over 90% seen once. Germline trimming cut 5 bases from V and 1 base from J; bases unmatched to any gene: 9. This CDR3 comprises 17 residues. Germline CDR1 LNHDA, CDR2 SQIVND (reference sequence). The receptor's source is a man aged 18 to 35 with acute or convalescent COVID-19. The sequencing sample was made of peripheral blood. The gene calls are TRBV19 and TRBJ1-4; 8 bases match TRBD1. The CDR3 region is CASSRDRMGETNEKLFF. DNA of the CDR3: TGTGCCAGTAGTCGGGACAGGATGGGGGAAACTAATGAAAAACTGTTTTTT. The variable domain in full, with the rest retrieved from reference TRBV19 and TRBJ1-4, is DGGITQSPKYLFRKEGQNVTLSCEQNLNHDAMYWYRQDPGQGLRLIYYSQIVNDFQKGDIAEGYSVSREKKESFPLTVTSAQKNPTAFYLCASSRDRMGETNEKLFFGSGTQLSVL.